This TCR beta chain was observed in a study of T cells after yellow fever vaccination. In regard to this clonotype: Its antigen remains unknown.

Study-wide findings and caveats: Most clones from primary vaccination resurfaced after the booster (around 97% CD4, around 90% CD8).

TCRdb re-called the 5' RACE reads through MiXCR, storing one row per CDR3 protein. The sample has roughly 260,000 distinct CDR3 sequences; under 15% are singletons. Looked up from germline, CDR1 is DFQATT and CDR2 is SNEGSKA (reference sequence). CDR3 size: 14 residues. V lost 7 bases, J lost 9 bases, and 8 bases stayed unmatched. Specimen: CD4+ T cells sorted from PBMCs, collected 45 days after the yellow fever booster vaccination. This chain connects TRBV20-1 to TRBJ2-1, with 14 bases fitting TRBD2. The sequence was obtained from a man aged 25-45 years who received the YFV17D yellow fever vaccine. The CDR3, as DNA: TGCAGTGGGGCCCTCGGACTAGCGGGAGGTGAGCAGTTCTTC. Protein sequence: CSGALGLAGGEQFF.